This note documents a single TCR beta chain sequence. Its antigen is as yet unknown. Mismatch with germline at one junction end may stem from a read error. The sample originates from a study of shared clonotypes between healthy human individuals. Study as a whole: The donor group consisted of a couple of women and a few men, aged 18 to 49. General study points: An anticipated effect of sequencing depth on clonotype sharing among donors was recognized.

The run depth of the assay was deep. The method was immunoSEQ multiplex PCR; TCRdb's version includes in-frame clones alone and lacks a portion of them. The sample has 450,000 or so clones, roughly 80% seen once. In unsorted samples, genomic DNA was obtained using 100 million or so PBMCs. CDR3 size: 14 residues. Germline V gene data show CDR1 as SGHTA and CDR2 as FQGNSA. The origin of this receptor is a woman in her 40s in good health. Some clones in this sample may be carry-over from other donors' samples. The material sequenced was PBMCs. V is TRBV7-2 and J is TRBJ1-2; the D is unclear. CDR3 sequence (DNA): TGTGCCAGTCGCGTAGAAAGTTACACCTATCGCTACACCTTC. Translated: CASRVESYTYRYTF.